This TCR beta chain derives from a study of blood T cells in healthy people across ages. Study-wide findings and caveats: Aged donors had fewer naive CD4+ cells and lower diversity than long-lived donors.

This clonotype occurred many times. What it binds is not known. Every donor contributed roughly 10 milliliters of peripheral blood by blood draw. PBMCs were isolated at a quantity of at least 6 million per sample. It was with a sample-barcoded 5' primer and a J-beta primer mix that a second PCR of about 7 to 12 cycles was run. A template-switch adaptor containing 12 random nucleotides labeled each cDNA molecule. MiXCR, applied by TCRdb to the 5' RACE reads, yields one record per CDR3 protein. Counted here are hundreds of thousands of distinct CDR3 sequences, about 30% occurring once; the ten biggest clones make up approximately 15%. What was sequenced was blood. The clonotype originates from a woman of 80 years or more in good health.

CDR3 amino acids: CASSRDRGPYEAFF. The CDR3 bases are TGCGCCAGCAGCCGGGACAGGGGCCCCTATGAAGCTTTCTTT. The chain carries TRBV4-3 and TRBJ1-1; 10 positions agree with TRBD1. Trimming took 4 bases from V and 7 from J; bases not matched to a gene: 6. This CDR3 has 14 residues. The germline V gene has CDR1 LGHNA and CDR2 YSLEER.